This T cell receptor beta chain was obtained from a study of cytomegalovirus exposure and HLA in healthy donors. Study-level information: Clustering assigned roughly 81% of the approximately 400 genotyped donors to the Caucasian-associated ancestry cluster.

J was trimmed by 7 bases and V by 10 bases; bases with no gene match: 16. The CDR3 runs to 15 residues. Germline CDR1 and CDR2: MNHEY and SMNVEV (reference sequence). A remark on this clone: What it binds is not known.

Primers included in the PCR were 60 Vbeta and 13 Jbeta primers. Sequenced by immunoSEQ multiplex PCR; TCRdb stores in-frame clones only, minus some. The table records approximately 150,000 clones, around 80% of them present only once. Study-wide results and caveats: In a later analysis, HLA-C alleles had the fewest associated TCRs, DRB1 alleles the most.

Whereas donors were nominally healthy upon sampling, unrecorded immune exposures were probable. The sequence derives from a female donor in good health and CMV-seronegative. The V and J genes are TRBV27 and TRBJ2-3; 8 bases fit TRBD2. Sequenced material: PBMCs. CDR3 sequence: CATAAAGGGLYTQYF. CDR3 DNA sequence: TGTGCCACCGCCGCGGCGGGGGGCGGTCTATATACGCAGTATTTT.